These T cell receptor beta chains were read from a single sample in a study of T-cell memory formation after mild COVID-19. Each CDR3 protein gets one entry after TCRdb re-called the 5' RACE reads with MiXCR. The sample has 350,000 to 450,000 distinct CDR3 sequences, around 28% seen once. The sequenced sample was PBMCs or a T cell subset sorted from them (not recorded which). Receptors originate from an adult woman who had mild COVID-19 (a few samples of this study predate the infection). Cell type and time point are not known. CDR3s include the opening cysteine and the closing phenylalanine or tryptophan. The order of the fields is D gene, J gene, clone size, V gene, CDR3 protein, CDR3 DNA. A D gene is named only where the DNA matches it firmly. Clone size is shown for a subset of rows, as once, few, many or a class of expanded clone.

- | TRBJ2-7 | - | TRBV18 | CASSQGQFRELEQYF | TGTGCCAGCTCACAAGGACAGTTCCGAGAATTGGAGCAGTACTTC
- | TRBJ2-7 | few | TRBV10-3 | CAIIGRDGYEQYF | TGTGCCATCATCGGCAGGGATGGGTACGAGCAGTACTTC
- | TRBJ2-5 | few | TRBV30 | CAWGGQTRKTQYF | TGTGCCTGGGGAGGGCAGACTCGGAAGACCCAGTACTTC
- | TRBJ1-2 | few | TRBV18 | CASSPREAGYTF | TGTGCCAGCTCACCACGGGAGGCTGGCTACACCTTC
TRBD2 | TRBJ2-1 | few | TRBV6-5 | CASSYFPPGLAGSSYNEQFF | TGTGCCAGCAGTTACTTCCCTCCGGGACTAGCGGGAAGCTCCTACAATGAGCAGTTCTTC
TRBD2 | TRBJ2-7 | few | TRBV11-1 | CASSPPPRGKASGRVGEQYF | TGTGCCAGCAGCCCACCCCCCAGGGGTAAGGCTAGCGGGAGGGTCGGTGAGCAGTACTTC
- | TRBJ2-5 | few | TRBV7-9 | CASSLGRSQETQYF | TGTGCCAGCAGCTTAGGGCGGTCCCAAGAGACCCAGTACTTC
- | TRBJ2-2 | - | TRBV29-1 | CSVRGGSGTGELFF | TGCAGCGTCCGAGGGGGTTCGGGCACCGGGGAGCTGTTTTTT
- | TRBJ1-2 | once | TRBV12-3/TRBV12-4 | CASSLAGMRTGYTF | TGTGCCAGCAGTCTTGCGGGTATGCGTACTGGCTACACCTTC
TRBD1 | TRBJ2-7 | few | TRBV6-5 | CASSERTGGTYEQYF | TGTGCCAGCAGTGAGCGGACAGGGGGCACCTACGAGCAGTACTTC
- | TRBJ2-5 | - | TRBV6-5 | CASSSALGTQYF | TGTGCCAGCAGTTCGGCACTGGGGACCCAGTACTTC
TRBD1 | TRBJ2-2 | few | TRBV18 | CASSAMTGGNTGELFF | TGTGCCAGCTCAGCAATGACAGGGGGCAACACCGGGGAGCTGTTTTTT
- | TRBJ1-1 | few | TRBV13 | CASSYLGSIEAFF | TGTGCCAGCAGCTACCTCGGGAGTATAGAAGCTTTCTTT
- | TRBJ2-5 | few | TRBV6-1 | CATTRQGLQETQYF | TGTGCCACTACCAGGCAGGGATTACAAGAGACCCAGTACTTC
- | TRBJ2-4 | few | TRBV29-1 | CSTRTFIENIQYF | TGCAGCACCCGGACATTCATTGAAAACATTCAGTACTTC
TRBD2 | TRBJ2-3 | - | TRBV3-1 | CASSQGTSGGVTDTQYF | TGTGCCAGCAGCCAAGGGACTAGCGGGGGGGTCACAGATACGCAGTATTTT
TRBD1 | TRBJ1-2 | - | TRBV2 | CASNQGAGYGYTF | TGTGCCAGCAACCAGGGGGCGGGCTATGGCTACACCTTC
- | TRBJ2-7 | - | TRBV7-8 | CASTTSRDLYEQYF | TGTGCCAGCACCACCTCCAGGGACCTCTACGAGCAGTACTTC
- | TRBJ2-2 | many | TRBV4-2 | CASSHEGDGELFF | TGTGCCAGCAGCCATGAAGGCGACGGGGAGCTGTTTTTT
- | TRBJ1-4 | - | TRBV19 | CASSRAGGPRATNEKLFF | TGTGCCAGTAGCCGCGCGGGAGGACCCCGGGCAACTAATGAAAAACTGTTTTTT
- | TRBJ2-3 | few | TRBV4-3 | CASSQVAGSTDTQYF | TGCGCCAGCAGCCAAGTGGCAGGGAGCACAGATACGCAGTATTTT
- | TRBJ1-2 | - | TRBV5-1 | CASSLERGMDYGYTF | TGCGCCAGCAGCTTGGAAAGGGGAATGGACTATGGCTACACCTTC
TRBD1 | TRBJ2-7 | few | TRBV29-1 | CSAEGTGGYEQYF | TGCAGCGCTGAAGGGACAGGGGGCTACGAGCAGTACTTC
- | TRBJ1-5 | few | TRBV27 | CASRTGPGGNQPQHF | TGTGCCAGCAGAACGGGGCCCGGGGGCAATCAGCCCCAGCATTTT
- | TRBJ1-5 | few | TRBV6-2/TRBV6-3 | CASSYPTGYSNQPQHF | TGTGCCAGCAGTTACCCGACGGGGTATAGCAATCAGCCCCAGCATTTT
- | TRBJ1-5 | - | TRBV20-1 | CSARDSRQNSNQPQHF | TGCAGTGCTAGAGATAGCCGGCAGAATAGCAATCAGCCCCAGCATTTT
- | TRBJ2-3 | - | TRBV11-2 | CASRKESDTQYF | TGTGCCAGCAGAAAGGAATCCGATACGCAGTATTTT
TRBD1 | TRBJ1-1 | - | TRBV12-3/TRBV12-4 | CASSLAGAGGTEAFF | TGTGCCAGCAGTTTAGCGGGGGCAGGGGGCACTGAAGCTTTCTTT
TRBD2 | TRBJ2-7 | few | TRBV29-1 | CSVEIAGLAGGHYEQYF | TGCAGCGTTGAAATAGCGGGACTAGCGGGAGGTCACTACGAGCAGTACTTC
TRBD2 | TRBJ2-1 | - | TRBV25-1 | CASTLHAGLAGAPSPYNEQFF | TGTGCCAGCACCCTACATGCGGGACTAGCGGGAGCACCCTCTCCCTACAATGAGCAGTTCTTC
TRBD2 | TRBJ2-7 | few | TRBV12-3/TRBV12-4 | CASSLGGFVYEQYF | TGTGCCAGCAGTTTGGGGGGGTTCGTTTACGAGCAGTACTTC
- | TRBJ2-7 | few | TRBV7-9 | CASSLAGSGGHEQYF | TGTGCCAGCAGCTTAGCCGGGAGTGGAGGGCACGAGCAGTACTTC
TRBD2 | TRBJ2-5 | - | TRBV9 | CASSVTGLAGQETQYF | TGTGCCAGCAGCGTAACGGGACTAGCGGGGCAAGAGACCCAGTACTTC
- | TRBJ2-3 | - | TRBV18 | CASSPGPSRGTQYF | TGTGCCAGCTCGCCGGGACCCTCAAGGGGTACGCAGTATTTT
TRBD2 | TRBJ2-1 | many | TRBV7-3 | CASSLPLGTSGSGAGNEQFF | TGTGCCAGCAGCTTACCCCTCGGGACTAGCGGTTCCGGGGCCGGGAATGAGCAGTTCTTC
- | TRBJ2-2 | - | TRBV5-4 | CASSRGRRNTGELFF | TGTGCCAGCAGTAGGGGACGACGGAACACCGGGGAGCTGTTTTTT
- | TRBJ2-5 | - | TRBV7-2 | CASARQAQETQYF | TGTGCCAGCGCTAGGCAGGCCCAGGAGACCCAGTACTTC
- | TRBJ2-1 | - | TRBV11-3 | CASSLEPLYNEQFF | TGTGCCAGCAGCTTAGAACCGCTCTACAATGAGCAGTTCTTC
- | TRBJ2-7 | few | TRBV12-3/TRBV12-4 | CASSFAGQKDEQYF | TGTGCCAGCAGTTTTGCGGGACAGAAAGACGAGCAGTACTTC
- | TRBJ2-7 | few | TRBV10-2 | CASSVTGPYEQYF | TGCGCCAGCAGTGTTACTGGACCTTACGAGCAGTACTTC
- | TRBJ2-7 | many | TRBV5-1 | CASSFSGSYEQYF | TGCGCCAGCAGCTTTTCGGGCTCCTACGAGCAGTACTTC